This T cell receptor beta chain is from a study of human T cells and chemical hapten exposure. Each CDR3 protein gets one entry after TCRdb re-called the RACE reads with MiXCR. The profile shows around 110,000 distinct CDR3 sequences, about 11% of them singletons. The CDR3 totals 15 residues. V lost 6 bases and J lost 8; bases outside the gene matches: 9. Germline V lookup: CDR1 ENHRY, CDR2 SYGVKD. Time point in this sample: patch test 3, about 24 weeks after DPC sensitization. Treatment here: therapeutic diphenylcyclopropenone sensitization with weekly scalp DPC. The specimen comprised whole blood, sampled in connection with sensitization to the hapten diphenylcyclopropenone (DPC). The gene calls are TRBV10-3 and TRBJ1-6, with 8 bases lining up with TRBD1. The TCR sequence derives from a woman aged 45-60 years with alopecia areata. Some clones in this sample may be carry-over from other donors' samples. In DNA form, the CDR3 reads TGTGCCATCAGCAGCGGACAGGGATCATATTCACCCCTCCACTTT. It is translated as CAISSGQGSYSPLHF.